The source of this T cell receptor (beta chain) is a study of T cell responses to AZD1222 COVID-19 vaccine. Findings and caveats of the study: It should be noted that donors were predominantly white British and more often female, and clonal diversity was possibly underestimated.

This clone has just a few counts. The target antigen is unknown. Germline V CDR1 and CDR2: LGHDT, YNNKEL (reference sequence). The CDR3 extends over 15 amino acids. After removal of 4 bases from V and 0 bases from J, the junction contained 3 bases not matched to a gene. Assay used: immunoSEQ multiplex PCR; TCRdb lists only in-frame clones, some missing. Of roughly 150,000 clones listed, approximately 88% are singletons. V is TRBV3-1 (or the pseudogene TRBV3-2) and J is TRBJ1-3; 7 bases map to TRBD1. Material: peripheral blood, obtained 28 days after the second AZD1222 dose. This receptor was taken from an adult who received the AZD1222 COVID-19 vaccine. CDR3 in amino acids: CASSPRQGSGNTIYF. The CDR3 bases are TGTGCCAGCAGCCCTCGACAGGGCTCTGGAAACACCATATATTTT.